This passage covers 26 T cell receptor beta chains from one sample sequenced in a study of low-dose radiotherapy and immunotherapy resistance in tumors. TRAV- and TRBV-specific primers primed first-strand cDNA, covering alpha and beta chains. For amplifying TCRs, the PCR ran for 15 to 20 cycles with Phusion, which was used together with a constant-region primer and the adapter on the V primers. TCRdb used MiXCR to reprocess the reads, holding one entry per CDR3 protein. The repertoire holds 14,000 to 15,000 distinct CDR3 sequences, with around 50% as singletons. These receptors all stem from a human donor with advanced metastatic prostate, ovarian, gallbladder or colorectal cancer (not recorded which). This table probably holds off-target reads from a library built for another chain.

J is TRBJ1-3 and V is TRBV7-8; D not certain. CDR1 is SGHVS and CDR2 is FQNEAQ in the germline V gene. Trimming removed 4 bases from V and 1 base from J, with 8 bases in between. There are 14 residues in the CDR3. The CDR3 bases are TGTGCCAGCAGCTCCCCGGGGTCTGGAAACACCATATATTTT. Translation: CASSSPGSGNTIYF.

This chain connects TRBV7-2 to TRBJ2-4; TRBD2 matches at 8 bases. This CDR3 spans 16 amino acids. Looked up from germline, CDR1 is SGHTA and CDR2 is FQGNSA. J was trimmed by 0 bases and V by 5 bases; bases with no gene match: 6. CDR3 in DNA: TGTGCCAGCAGCCCTACGGGGGGGCTAGCCAAAAACATTCAGTACTTC. The encoded protein is CASSPTGGLAKNIQYF.

The sample holds a few counts of this clonotype. The chain uses TRBV25-1 and TRBJ2-7; 10 bases match TRBD1. V trimming: 3 bases; J trimming: 3 bases; junction bases outside the gene matches: 5. There are 15 residues in the CDR3. CDR1 and CDR2 (germline): MGHDK, SYGVNS. This CDR3 is CASSDPGQGFYEQYF. The DNA for the CDR3 is TGTGCCAGCAGTGATCCGGGACAGGGGTTCTACGAGCAGTACTTC.

This chain joins TRBV6-1 and TRBJ1-1; D may be TRBD1 (5 bases). Germline V CDR1 and CDR2: MNHNS, SASEGT. This CDR3 region has 14 residues. Trimming removed 5 bases at V and 0 bases at J, with 10 bases between. CDR3 DNA: TGTGCCAGCAGTTGGGGCACAATGAACACTGAAGCTTTCTTT. It is translated as CASSWGTMNTEAFF.

This clonotype was seen only a few times. The chain recombines TRBV28 with TRBJ1-1; D not certain. This CDR3 is built from 14 residues. CDR1 is MDHEN, CDR2 SYDVKM, per germline. Trimming took off 11 bases at V and 0 bases at J, with 16 bases between the two ends. Here the CDR3 reads CAHNERNMNTEAFF. Written as DNA, the CDR3 is TGTGCCCATAATGAGCGTAACATGAACACTGAAGCTTTCTTT.

This clonotype was counted between two and nine times. V and J are TRBV28 and TRBJ2-7; D may be TRBD2 (5 bases). The V gene's germline CDR1 is MDHEN and CDR2 SYDVKM. V was pared by 8 bases and J by 2 bases, with 10 bases between. The CDR3 consists of 12 residues. CDR3 nucleotides: TGTGCCAGCTGTGGGAGCACCTACGAGCAGTACTTC. Its translation is CASCGSTYEQYF.

The sample holds a few counts of this clonotype. The CDR3 sequence: CSVRTGAYYGYTF. The CDR3 DNA reads TGCAGCGTTCGGACAGGGGCCTACTATGGCTACACCTTC. This chain connects TRBV29-1 to TRBJ1-2, with TRBD1 matching 9 bases. The germline V gene has CDR1 SQVTM and CDR2 ANQGSEA. The CDR3 contains 13 residues. The V gene end was trimmed by 5 bases and the J gene end by 3 bases; junction bases not matched to a gene: 4.

The V gene is TRBV6-5, the J gene TRBJ1-2, with a tentative D call TRBD1 (6 bases). With 5 bases removed from V and 6 bases from J, the gap between germline ends came to 10 bases. From germline, CDR1 is MNHEY and CDR2 SVGAGI. This CDR3 is built from 12 residues. For the CDR3, the DNA is TGTGCCAGCAGTCTGGACAGAAATGGCTACACCTTC. Translating it yields CASSLDRNGYTF.

The genes are TRBV7-2 and TRBJ1-3; D is uncertain. Trimming took 2 bases from V and 0 from J, leaving 14 bases between them. CDR1 SGHTA and CDR2 FQGNSA come from the germline V gene. This CDR3 contains 17 residues. This CDR3 is CASSLMGGSSSGNTIYF. The CDR3 nucleotides read TGTGCCAGCAGCTTAATGGGAGGGTCGAGCTCTGGAAACACCATATATTTT.

The V and J genes are TRBV7-8 and TRBJ1-1; tentatively, D is TRBD1 (6 bases). V lost 6 bases and J 5 bases, leaving 10 bases between the germline ends. Germline V gene sequence: CDR1 SGHVS, CDR2 FQNEAQ. This CDR3 contains 12 residues. CDR3 nucleotide sequence: TGTGCCAGCAGGAGAGGGGGGACTGAAGCTTTCTTT. As protein: CASRRGGTEAFF. Looking up the rest from reference TRBV7-8 and TRBJ1-1 gives the full variable domain: GAGVSQSPRYKVAKRGQDVALRCDPISGHVSLFWYQQALGQGPEFLTYFQNEAQLDKSGLPSDRFFAERPEGSVSTLKIQRTQQEDSAVYLCASRRGGTEAFFGQGTRLTVV.

The chain recombines TRBV18 with TRBJ2-7; 8 nucleotides align to TRBD2. Per germline, CDR1 KGHSH and CDR2 LQKENI. After removal of 3 bases from V and 2 bases from J, the junction contained 9 bases not matched to a gene. CDR3 length equals 16 residues. The CDR3 DNA follows: TGTGCCAGCTCACCCCCGGGTAGCGGGGTTACCTACGAGCAGTACTTC. This sequence encodes CASSPPGSGVTYEQYF.

This clonotype was counted only a few times. One end of the junction does not line up with germline, which may come from a read error. The chain joins TRBV5-4 to TRBJ2-1; D not certain. CDR1 and CDR2 (germline): SGHNT, YYREEE (reference sequence). The CDR3 extends over 12 amino acids. The CDR3 bases are TGTGCCAGCAGCCTAGGGTTAAATGGGCAGTTCTTC. It codes for CASSLGLNGQFF.

The genes are TRBV3-1 and TRBJ1-2, with 7 positions matching TRBD1. The germline gives CDR1 LGHDT, CDR2 YNNKEL (reference sequence). The CDR3 runs 14 residues. V was clipped by 5 bases and J by 2 bases; unmatched bases: 5. CDR3 region: CASSKGTANYGYTF. The CDR3, as DNA: TGTGCCAGCAGCAAGGGGACAGCCAACTATGGCTACACCTTC.

This clonotype was counted between two and nine times. The rearrangement links TRBV3-1 to TRBJ2-1; the match to TRBD2 covers 7 bases. The CDR3 sequence is 19 residues long. V lost 1 base and J lost 6; bases outside the gene matches: 18. The germline V gene encodes CDR1 LGHDT and CDR2 YNNKEL (reference sequence). Here the CDR3 DNA reads TGTGCCAGCAGCCAAGTTTTTGGGTCGCGCCGGGAGGAAAGCAATGAGCAGTTCTTC. This codes for CASSQVFGSRREESNEQFF.

V and J are TRBV7-2 and TRBJ2-5; D gene unclear. Trimming stripped 1 base from V and 7 bases from J, with 13 bases between. Germline CDR1 reads SGHTA; CDR2 reads FQGNSA. CDR3 size: 14 residues. This chain's CDR3 is CASSLGSPSGTQYF. The CDR3 DNA reads as TGTGCCAGCAGCTTAGGTAGTCCCTCGGGGACCCAGTACTTC.

The V call is TRBV7-2, the J call TRBJ2-7; 8 bases line up with TRBD2. Per germline, CDR1 SGHTA and CDR2 FQGNSA. This CDR3 region has 13 residues. V was clipped by 6 bases and J by 7 bases; unmatched bases: 8. CDR3 bases: TGTGCCAGCAGTTTTGGACTAGCTCGGGAGCAGTACTTC. Protein sequence: CASSFGLAREQYF.

V gene TRBV7-2 combines with J gene TRBJ1-3; 9 bases are shared with TRBD1. The CDR3 extends over 16 amino acids. Looked up from germline, CDR1 is SGHTA and CDR2 is FQGNSA. Trimming removed 5 bases from V and 0 bases from J; junction bases left unmatched: 5. The CDR3 bases are TGTGCCAGCAGCCTAGGACAGGGGAACTCTGGAAACACCATATATTTT. Its translation: CASSLGQGNSGNTIYF.

The genes are TRBV7-9 and TRBJ2-2, with 9 bases matching TRBD1. The V and J ends lost 5 bases and 3 bases, in that order; junction bases with no gene match: 7. CDR3 length equals 16 residues. The germline V gene encodes CDR1 SEHNR and CDR2 FQNEAQ (reference sequence). CDR3 in DNA: TGTGCCAGCAGCGAACAGGGGGCGGTGGACACCGGGGAGCTGTTTTTT. Encoded protein: CASSEQGAVDTGELFF.

The rearrangement links TRBV28 to TRBJ1-3; 11 bases agree with TRBD1. CDR1 is MDHEN, CDR2 SYDVKM, per germline. Trimming took 6 bases from V and 4 from J; bases not matched to a gene: 8. The CDR3 contains 16 residues. DNA for the CDR3: TGTGCCAGCAGAAAGATGGGACAGGGGGGCGGAAACACCATATATTTT. Protein: CASRKMGQGGGNTIYF.

The rearrangement uses TRBV6-1 and TRBJ1-3; D call uncertain. Trimming stripped 7 bases from V and 12 bases from J, with 10 bases between. The germline V gene has CDR1 MNHNS and CDR2 SASEGT. CDR3 length equals 10 residues. The CDR3, as DNA: TGTGCCAGCAACCGAGCGTGCATATATTTT. Residues: CASNRACIYF.

This clonotype was observed a few times. The rearrangement uses TRBV6-6 and TRBJ2-7, with 8 bases that match TRBD2. The CDR3 is 17 amino acids. CDR1 and CDR2 (germline): MNHNY, SVGAGI (reference sequence). Trimming removed 1 base from V and 6 bases from J; junction bases left unmatched: 14. This CDR3 is CASSYFSGNPLPSEQYF. DNA for the CDR3: TGTGCCAGCAGTTACTTTAGCGGGAATCCCCTCCCCTCCGAGCAGTACTTC.

This clonotype has only a few counts. This chain links TRBV7-2 with TRBJ2-7; D ambiguous. V shed 1 base and J shed 6 bases, with 7 bases lying between them. This CDR3 comprises 12 residues. CDR1 is SGHTA and CDR2 is FQGNSA in the germline V gene. CDR3 loop: CASSLEVGEQYF. CDR3 DNA sequence: TGTGCCAGCAGCTTAGAGGTGGGCGAGCAGTACTTC.

The chain is built from TRBV12-2 and TRBJ2-4; the D segment call TRBD1 is taken from the table without a DNA check. TRBV12-2 is listed as a pseudogene. The CDR3 has 15 amino acids. The CDR3 nucleotides are TGTGCAAGTCGCTTAAAGGACAGGATCCGGGACATTCAGTACTTC. Translation: CASRLKDRIRDIQYF.

V is TRBV29-1 and J is TRBJ1-5; D uncertain. Germline V gene sequence: CDR1 SQVTM, CDR2 ANQGSEA. This CDR3 has 11 amino acids. The V end was cut by 7 bases, the J end by 5 bases, with 9 bases between. In nucleotides, the CDR3 is TGCAGCGCCGGAGAGGATCAGCCCCAGCATTTT. This encodes CSAGEDQPQHF.

The genes are TRBV5-1 and TRBJ2-5; a weak D match, TRBD1 (5 bases). CDR3 length: 12 amino acids. Germline CDR1 is SGHRS and CDR2 is YFSETQ. Trimming removed 5 bases at V and 4 bases at J, with 9 bases between. CDR3 coding DNA: TGCGCCAGCAGAGGGGTGGGAGAGACCCAGTACTTC. This sequence encodes CASRGVGETQYF.

This rearrangement joins TRBV5-6 to TRBJ2-5; D is unclear. The CDR3 loop spans 12 amino acids. Looked up from germline, CDR1 is SGHDT and CDR2 is YYEEEE. The V and J ends lost 4 bases and 5 bases respectively, with 9 bases between them. The CDR3 loop reads CASSPGVETQYF. DNA of the CDR3: TGTGCCAGCAGCCCGGGTGTGGAGACCCAGTACTTC. Combining the CDR3 with reference TRBV5-6 and TRBJ2-5 gives the whole variable domain DAGVTQSPTHLIKTRGQQVTLRCSPKSGHDTVSWYQQALGQGPQFIFQYYEEEERQRGNFPDRFSGHQFPNYSSELNVNALLLGDSALYLCASSPGVETQYFGPGTRLLVL.